The T cell receptor beta chain under discussion was sequenced for a study of beta chain features in type 1 diabetes. About 116 mL of blood, on average, came from one heparinised draw per donor. V was pared by 2 bases and J by 5 bases, with 8 bases between. This CDR3 is 12 amino acids long. Germline V lookup: CDR1 SGHNT, CDR2 YYREEE (reference sequence). Reverse transcribing all isolated RNA meant expressed TCRB transcripts were sequenced. The repertoire was sequenced with immunoSEQ multiplex PCR; TCRdb's copy has only in-frame clones and lacks some. The table shows about 400,000 clones, with roughly 12% occurring only once. Findings and caveats of the study: TCRB CDR3s were moderately but significantly shorter in Type 1 diabetes patients in all four CD4+ subsets. cDNA-based sequencing might over-represent cells highly expressing TCR. Compared to healthy donors, patients appeared to have naive, central memory and Treg TCRB repertoires that were more alike.

This clone was seen only a few times. Antigen: not known. The V and J genes are TRBV5-4 and TRBJ2-7, with D hard to call. The sequence was collected from a young woman with type 1 diabetes. The specimen was naive CD4+ T cells from blood. CDR3 DNA sequence: TGTGCCAGCAGCTTTGGCGGCGACGAGCAGTACTTC. Residues: CASSFGGDEQYF.